The T cell receptor beta chain under discussion was sequenced for a study of response to subunit inactivated influenza vaccine. As to this clonotype: Its antigen remains unidentified.

TCRdb passed the RT-PCR reads through MiXCR, listing each CDR3 protein once. Here the sample spans around 520,000 distinct CDR3 sequences, about 25% being singletons. Overall study results and limits: Authors suggested seasonal influenza vaccinations each recruit few new T cells.

V was clipped by 5 bases and J by 2 bases; unmatched bases: 9. This CDR3 region has 16 residues. Germline-derived CDR1 and CDR2 are SGHTA and FQGNSA. The input for sequencing was CD4+ T cells sorted from PBMCs, taken 5 days after vaccination. The chain joins TRBV7-2 to TRBJ2-3, with 8 bases that match TRBD2. The TCR sequence derives from a man in his fifties or sixties who received an inactivated influenza vaccine. CDR3 coding DNA: TGTGCCAGCAGCGTTACTAGCGGCCTCACCACAGATACGCAGTATTTT. Its translation is CASSVTSGLTTDTQYF.